This T cell receptor (beta chain) was sequenced in a study of patients and donors after allogeneic stem cell transplantation. TCRdb reprocessed the RT-PCR reads via MiXCR and lists one record per CDR3 protein. This table has about 110,000 distinct CDR3 sequences, 35% appearing once. V shed 3 bases, J shed 0 bases, and the junction held 4 bases outside the gene matches. Per germline, CDR1 SEHNR and CDR2 FQNEAQ (reference sequence). This CDR3 is 16 amino acids long. This receptor was taken from a human donor who was either an allogeneic HSCT recipient or a stem cell or donor lymphocyte infusion donor (not recorded which). It is not recorded whose cells these are; they may come from a transplant donor. Sequencing was performed on blood, either unsorted or a sorted T cell fraction (not recorded which). The chain carries TRBV7-9 and TRBJ1-3; 8 positions match TRBD1. DNA of the CDR3: TGTGCCAGCAGCTTGGACAGGGATCTCTCTGGAAACACCATATATTTT. Encoded protein: CASSLDRDLSGNTIYF.